These 26 T cell receptor beta chains were all obtained from the same sample, sequenced in a study of blood T cell repertoires in COVID-19. TCRdb keeps only in-frame clones here, not all; method: immunoSEQ multiplex PCR. Counted here are under 200,000 clones, around 90% occurring once; the ten biggest clones make up 0.5% to 0.55%. The material sequenced was peripheral blood. Receptor source: a man in his fifties with acute or convalescent COVID-19.

The rearrangement uses TRBV5-6 and TRBJ2-3; 10 bases line up with TRBD2. With V trimmed by 5 bases and J by 1 base, 4 bases remained unmatched. The V gene's germline CDR1 is SGHDT and CDR2 YYEEEE. The CDR3 totals 15 residues. Written as DNA, the CDR3 is TGTGCCAGCAGTTTAGCGGGAGGTGGCACAGATACGCAGTATTTT. This gives the protein CASSLAGGGTDTQYF.

Only a few counts were recorded for this clone. The chain couples TRBV19 to TRBJ1-6, with TRBD1 identical over 7 bases. The CDR3 loop spans 14 amino acids. The ends lost 5 bases at V and 10 bases at J; junction bases unmatched: 8. The germline V gene encodes CDR1 LNHDA and CDR2 SQIVND (reference sequence). In DNA form, the CDR3 reads TGTGCCAGTAGTCAAGACAGGGAAAAGTCACCCCTCCACTTT. Its protein product is CASSQDREKSPLHF.

The V gene is TRBV28, the J gene TRBJ2-7; a weak D match, TRBD2 (5 bases). The germline V gene has CDR1 MDHEN and CDR2 SYDVKM. V lost 11 bases, J lost 7 bases, and 21 bases lay in between. The CDR3 consists of 13 residues. For the CDR3, the DNA is TGTGCCCATTGCCGGGAATCCTTGGGGGAGCAGTACTTC. It codes for CAHCRESLGEQYF.

The chain couples TRBV20-1 to TRBJ2-1; 7 bases are a match to TRBD2. This CDR3 has 15 residues. Germline loops: CDR1 DFQATT, CDR2 SNEGSKA (reference sequence). Trimming removed 3 bases from V and 9 bases from J; junction bases left unmatched: 14. The CDR3 bases are TGCAGTGCTAGTATCCCTGCGGGAGAAGTTACTGAGCAGTTCTTC. This gives the protein CSASIPAGEVTEQFF.

The chain employs TRBV3-1 (or the pseudogene TRBV3-2) and TRBJ2-3; 13 bases are shared with TRBD2. V gave up 4 bases and J gave up 4 bases; unmatched junction bases: 5. CDR1 and CDR2 from the germline V gene are LGHDT and YNNKEL (reference sequence). The CDR3 is made up of 16 amino acids. CDR3 loop: CASSPGTSGVPDTQYF. CDR3 coding DNA: TGTGCCAGCAGCCCGGGGACTAGCGGGGTCCCAGATACGCAGTATTTT.

V and J are TRBV27 and TRBJ1-1; no definite D call. CDR1 and CDR2 (germline): MNHEY, SMNVEV (reference sequence). The CDR3 extends over 13 amino acids. V dropped 2 bases and J dropped 0 bases, with 4 bases sitting between them. The CDR3 sequence: CASSLSLNTEAFF. The CDR3 bases are TGTGCCAGCAGTTTAAGCTTGAACACTGAAGCTTTCTTT.

Remarks on this clone: At the DNA level, this CDR3 is encoded by other sequences in the same sample as well. The rearrangement joins TRBV18 to TRBJ1-5, with D unresolved. This CDR3 comprises 13 residues. From germline, CDR1 is KGHSH and CDR2 LQKENI. The ends were cut back, 2 bases at V and 7 bases at J, with 9 bases in the middle. The CDR3 protein is CASSPGGLQPQHF. In DNA form, the CDR3 reads TGTGCCAGCTCACCAGGAGGGTTACAGCCCCAGCATTTT.

The chain links TRBV24-1 to TRBJ1-2; possibly TRBD1 for D (5 bases). Germline lookup yields CDR1 KGHDR and CDR2 SFDVKD. The CDR3 runs 12 residues. CDR3 DNA sequence: TGTGCTATCTCGACAGCTAACTATGGCTACACCTTC. Translated, it gives CAISTANYGYTF.

The chain is built from TRBV4-1 and TRBJ2-2, with D possibly being TRBD1 (6 bases). The CDR3 totals 15 residues. CDR1 MGHRA and CDR2 YSYEKL come from the germline V gene. V dropped 3 bases and J dropped 0 bases, with 8 bases sitting between them. Written as DNA, the CDR3 is TGCGCCAGCAGCCAGCGGACAGCGAACACCGGGGAGCTGTTTTTT. Residues: CASSQRTANTGELFF.

The rearrangement uses TRBV24-1 and TRBJ1-4, with 7 nucleotides matching TRBD1. Trimming cost V 6 bases and J 0 bases; bases outside gene matches: 9. Looked up from germline, CDR1 is KGHDR and CDR2 is SFDVKD. The CDR3 is 17 amino acids. The CDR3 DNA follows: TGTGCCACCAGTCCCGGGACAGTTCCTGCAACTAATGAAAAACTGTTTTTT. It yields the protein CATSPGTVPATNEKLFF.

The chain couples TRBV9 to TRBJ1-4, with 7 bases matching TRBD1. The germline gives CDR1 SGDLS, CDR2 YYNGEE. The CDR3 has 15 residues. V shed 0 bases and J 5 bases; nucleotides not matched to a gene: 4. The CDR3 protein is CASSVAQGSNEKLFF. CDR3 sequence (DNA): TGTGCCAGCAGCGTAGCACAGGGGAGCAATGAAAAACTGTTTTTT.

This clone came up once. This rearrangement joins TRBV19 to TRBJ1-2; a possible D gene is TRBD1 (5 bases). Germline V CDR1 and CDR2: LNHDA, SQIVND (reference sequence). CDR3 length: 12 residues. The germline V and J ends were trimmed by 2 bases and 8 bases, with 9 bases remaining between them. The CDR3 coding sequence is TGTGCCAGTAGTATACAGGGTAGGGGCTACACCTTC. Translation: CASSIQGRGYTF. The entire variable domain, with the rest obtained from reference TRBV19 and TRBJ1-2, is as follows: DGGITQSPKYLFRKEGQNVTLSCEQNLNHDAMYWYRQDPGQGLRLIYYSQIVNDFQKGDIAEGYSVSREKKESFPLTVTSAQKNPTAFYLCASSIQGRGYTFGSGTRLTVV.

The genes are TRBV18 and TRBJ1-6, with 8 bases identical to TRBD1. The CDR3 extends over 15 amino acids. V lost 3 bases and J lost 7; bases outside the gene matches: 5. CDR1 is KGHSH and CDR2 is LQKENI in the germline V gene. The CDR3 reads CASSPNRGRNSPLHF. The CDR3 region has the DNA TGTGCCAGCTCACCCAACAGGGGGAGGAATTCACCCCTCCACTTT.

The rearrangement links TRBV20-1 to TRBJ2-2; D ambiguous. From germline, CDR1 is DFQATT and CDR2 SNEGSKA (reference sequence). V was clipped by 8 bases and J by 9 bases, with 13 bases between them. The CDR3 sequence is 11 residues long. For the CDR3, the DNA is TGCAGTCCAACGAGGTCGCGGGAGCTGTTTTTT. This codes for CSPTRSRELFF.

The V gene is TRBV4-3, the J gene TRBJ2-5; TRBD2 agrees at 14 bases. CDR1 LGHNA and CDR2 YSLEER come from the germline V gene. This CDR3 has 18 amino acids. The ends lost 0 bases at V and 5 bases at J; junction bases unmatched: 8. CDR3 loop: CASSQETSGGALGETQYF. CDR3 DNA sequence: TGCGCCAGCAGCCAAGAGACTAGCGGGGGGGCCCTAGGGGAGACCCAGTACTTC.

The J gene is TRBJ2-2, the V gene TRBV7-3; TRBD1 agrees at 9 bases. J gave up 4 bases and V 5 bases, and 8 bases lay outside the gene matches. Germline CDR1 reads SGHTA; CDR2 reads FQGTGA. There are 16 residues in the CDR3. The CDR3 DNA reads TGTGCCAGCAGCCCGACACACAGGGGGCGCACCGGGGAGCTGTTTTTT. Protein sequence: CASSPTHRGRTGELFF.

The chain is built from TRBV2 and TRBJ1-5, with no clear D. The germline V and J ends were trimmed by 6 bases and 7 bases, with 13 bases remaining between them. Germline V gene data show CDR1 as SNHLY and CDR2 as FYNNEI. The CDR3 has 13 amino acids. The CDR3 DNA reads TGTGCCAGCAGCGGGTCGTGGATCCAGCCCCAGCATTTT. Its protein is CASSGSWIQPQHF.

The rearrangement joins TRBV30 to TRBJ2-2; 8 positions agree with TRBD2. The germline gives CDR1 GTSNPN, CDR2 SVGIG (reference sequence). CDR3 length equals 14 residues. Trimming at V came to 4 bases and at J to 4 bases, leaving 5 bases not matched to a gene. This chain's CDR3 is CAWTPSGGTGELFF. CDR3 DNA sequence: TGTGCCTGGACCCCCAGCGGGGGCACCGGGGAGCTGTTTTTT.

The gene calls are TRBV6-5 and TRBJ2-2; maybe TRBD1 (5 bases). There are 15 residues in the CDR3. Trimming removed 0 bases from V and 7 bases from J, with 12 bases in between. CDR1 and CDR2 from the germline V gene are MNHEY and SVGAGI. The CDR3 loop is CASSYSQGFDGELFF. For the CDR3, the DNA is TGTGCCAGCAGTTACTCCCAGGGTTTCGACGGGGAGCTGTTTTTT.

The V call is TRBV9, the J call TRBJ2-5; perhaps TRBD2 as D (6 bases). The CDR3 contains 15 residues. With 0 bases removed from V and 4 bases from J, the gap between germline ends came to 13 bases. CDR1 is SGDLS, CDR2 YYNGEE, per germline. The CDR3 coding sequence is TGTGCCAGCAGCGTAGATCCTAGCGACGTAGAGACCCAGTACTTC. It codes for CASSVDPSDVETQYF. The variable domain in full, with the rest retrieved from reference TRBV9 and TRBJ2-5, is DSGVTQTPKHLITATGQRVTLRCSPRSGDLSVYWYQQSLDQGLQFLIQYYNGEERAKGNILERFSAQQFPDLHSELNLSSLELGDSALYFCASSVDPSDVETQYFGPGTRLLVL.

This chain links TRBV19 with TRBJ1-5; tentatively, D is TRBD1 (5 bases). CDR3 length equals 16 residues. V lost 1 base and J lost 0, with 10 bases in between. Germline V CDR1 and CDR2: LNHDA, SQIVND (reference sequence). The CDR3 DNA is TGTGCCAGTAGTATAGTCGCAGGGAATAGCAATCAGCCCCAGCATTTT. Translated: CASSIVAGNSNQPQHF. Based on the CDR3 plus reference TRBV19 and TRBJ1-5, the full variable domain is DGGITQSPKYLFRKEGQNVTLSCEQNLNHDAMYWYRQDPGQGLRLIYYSQIVNDFQKGDIAEGYSVSREKKESFPLTVTSAQKNPTAFYLCASSIVAGNSNQPQHFGDGTRLSIL.

The chain has TRBV28 and TRBJ2-5; 13 nucleotides line up with TRBD2. V lost 4 bases, J lost 5 bases, and 7 bases stayed unmatched. Germline V lookup: CDR1 MDHEN, CDR2 SYDVKM. The CDR3 length is 16 residues. CDR3 in amino acids: CASSSRTSGRFETQYF. The CDR3, as DNA: TGTGCCAGCAGTTCTAGGACTAGCGGGAGATTCGAGACCCAGTACTTC.

The chain is built from TRBV18 and TRBJ2-2, with D hard to call. This CDR3 contains 16 residues. Germline V gene lookup returns CDR1 KGHSH and CDR2 LQKENI. V was cut by 6 bases and J by 1 base, with 15 bases left in between. CDR3 protein: CASSPPWARNTGELFF. In DNA, the CDR3 is TGTGCCAGCTCCCCGCCGTGGGCGCGGAACACCGGGGAGCTGTTTTTT.

This chain uses TRBV6-5 with TRBJ1-2; 7 bases are a match to TRBD1. CDR1 and CDR2 from the germline V gene are MNHEY and SVGAGI. The CDR3 sequence is 15 residues long. J gave up 3 bases and V 6 bases, and 10 bases lay outside the gene matches. CDR3 amino acids: CASRPRWDSYYGYTF. The CDR3 bases are TGTGCCAGCAGGCCGCGCTGGGACAGCTACTATGGCTACACCTTC.

The rearrangement uses TRBV2 and TRBJ1-5; D perhaps matches TRBD1 (6 bases). This CDR3 has 15 amino acids. Trimming removed 2 bases at V and 2 bases at J, with 10 bases between. CDR1 is SNHLY, CDR2 FYNNEI, per germline. CDR3 residues: CASSEQGHGNQPQHF. The CDR3 region has the DNA TGTGCCAGCAGTGAACAGGGACATGGCAATCAGCCCCAGCATTTT.

The chain links TRBV4-3 to TRBJ1-1, with 7 bases fitting TRBD1. Germline lookup yields CDR1 LGHNA and CDR2 YSLEER. The V and J ends lost 1 base and 11 bases, in that order; junction bases with no gene match: 4. CDR3 length: 12 amino acids. The CDR3, as DNA: TGCGCCAGCAGCCAAGGGACAGGTGGGGCTTTCTTT. It is translated as CASSQGTGGAFF.